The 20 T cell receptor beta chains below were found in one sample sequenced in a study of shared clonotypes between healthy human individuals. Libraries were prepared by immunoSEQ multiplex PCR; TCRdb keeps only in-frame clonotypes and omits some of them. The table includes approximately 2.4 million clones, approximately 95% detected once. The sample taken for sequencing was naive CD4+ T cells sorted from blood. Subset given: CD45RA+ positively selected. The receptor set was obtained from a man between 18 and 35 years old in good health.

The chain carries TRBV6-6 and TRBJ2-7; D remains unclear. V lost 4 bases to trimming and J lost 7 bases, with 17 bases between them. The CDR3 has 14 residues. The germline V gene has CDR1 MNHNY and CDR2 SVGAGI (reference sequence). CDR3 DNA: TGTGCCAGCAGTTCACAGCTACCCATTGGGGAGCAGTACTTC. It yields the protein CASSSQLPIGEQYF.

CDR3 amino acids: CASSLGPVGTYEQYF. The CDR3 DNA is TGTGCCAGCTCTTTAGGGCCAGTAGGCACCTACGAGCAGTACTTC. The chain links TRBV13 to TRBJ2-7; D is unclear. Germline CDR1 is PRHDT and CDR2 is FYEKMQ (reference sequence). V lost 8 bases and J 2 bases, leaving 19 bases between the germline ends. This CDR3 spans 15 amino acids.

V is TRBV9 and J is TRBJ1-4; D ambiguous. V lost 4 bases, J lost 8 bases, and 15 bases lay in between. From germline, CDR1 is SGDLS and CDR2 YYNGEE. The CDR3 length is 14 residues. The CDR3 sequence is CASSSTRDGEKLFF. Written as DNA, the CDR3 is TGTGCCAGCAGCTCTACGAGGGATGGAGAAAAACTGTTTTTT.

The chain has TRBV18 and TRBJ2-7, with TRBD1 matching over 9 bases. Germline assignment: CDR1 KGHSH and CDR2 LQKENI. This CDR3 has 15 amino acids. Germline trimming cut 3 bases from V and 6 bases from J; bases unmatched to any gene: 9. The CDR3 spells CASSPMDRGMGEQYF. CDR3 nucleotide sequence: TGTGCCAGCTCACCGATGGACAGGGGAATGGGCGAGCAGTACTTC. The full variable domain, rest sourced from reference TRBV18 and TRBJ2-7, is NAGVMQNPRHLVRRRGQEARLRCSPMKGHSHVYWYRQLPEEGLKFMVYLQKENIIDESGMPKERFSAEFPKEGPSILRIQQVVRGDSAAYFCASSPMDRGMGEQYFGPGTRLTVT.

The CDR3 sequence is CASSLSMGNVFLGEQYF. As DNA, the CDR3 is TGCGCCAGCAGCTTGTCTATGGGGAACGTCTTTCTTGGCGAGCAGTACTTC. The rearrangement joins TRBV5-1 to TRBJ2-7; no clear D. The CDR3 is 17 amino acids. Germline-derived CDR1 and CDR2 are SGHRS and YFSETQ. The ends were cut back, 1 base at V and 6 bases at J, with 23 bases in the middle.

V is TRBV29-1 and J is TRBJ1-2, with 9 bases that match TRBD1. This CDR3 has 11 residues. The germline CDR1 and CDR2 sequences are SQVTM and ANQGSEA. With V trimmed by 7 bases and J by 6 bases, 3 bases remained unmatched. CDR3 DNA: TGCAGCGCCGGGACAGGGAATGGCTACACCTTC. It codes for CSAGTGNGYTF.

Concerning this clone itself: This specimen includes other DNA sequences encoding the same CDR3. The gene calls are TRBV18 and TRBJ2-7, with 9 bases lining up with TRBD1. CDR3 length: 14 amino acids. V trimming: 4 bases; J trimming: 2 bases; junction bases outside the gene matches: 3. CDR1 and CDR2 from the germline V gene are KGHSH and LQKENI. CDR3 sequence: CASSRGQGAYEQYF. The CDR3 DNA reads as TGTGCCAGCTCACGGGGACAGGGAGCCTACGAGCAGTACTTC.

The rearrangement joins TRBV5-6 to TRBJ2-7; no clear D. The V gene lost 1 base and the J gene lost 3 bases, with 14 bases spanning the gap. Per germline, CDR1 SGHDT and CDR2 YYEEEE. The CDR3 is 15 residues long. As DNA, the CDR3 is TGTGCCAGCAGCTTGTCTAGGACCGCCCACTACGAGCAGTACTTC. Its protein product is CASSLSRTAHYEQYF.

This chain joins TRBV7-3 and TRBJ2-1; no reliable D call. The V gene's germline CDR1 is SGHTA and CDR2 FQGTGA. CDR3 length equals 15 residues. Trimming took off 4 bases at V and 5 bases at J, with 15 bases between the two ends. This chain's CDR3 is CASSSGPIPNNEQFF. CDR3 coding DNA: TGTGCCAGCAGCTCCGGCCCAATCCCGAACAATGAGCAGTTCTTC.

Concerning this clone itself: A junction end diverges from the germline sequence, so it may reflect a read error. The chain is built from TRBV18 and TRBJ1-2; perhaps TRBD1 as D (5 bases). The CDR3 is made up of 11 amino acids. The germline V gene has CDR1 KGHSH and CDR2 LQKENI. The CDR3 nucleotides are TGTGCCAGCTCAGACGGGACGGAAGCCCTCTTC. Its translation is CASSDGTEALF. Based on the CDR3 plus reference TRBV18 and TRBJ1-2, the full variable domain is NAGVMQNPRHLVRRRGQEARLRCSPMKGHSHVYWYRQLPEEGLKFMVYLQKENIIDESGMPKERFSAEFPKEGPSILRIQQVVRGDSAAYFCASSDGTEALFGSGTRLTVV.

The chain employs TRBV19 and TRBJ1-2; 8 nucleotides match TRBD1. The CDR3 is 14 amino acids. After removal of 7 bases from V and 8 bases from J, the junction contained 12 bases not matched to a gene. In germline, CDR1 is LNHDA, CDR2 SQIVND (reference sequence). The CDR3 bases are TGTGCCAGTACCTTGGACAGGGCCGGGGGAGGCTACACCTTC. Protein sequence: CASTLDRAGGGYTF.

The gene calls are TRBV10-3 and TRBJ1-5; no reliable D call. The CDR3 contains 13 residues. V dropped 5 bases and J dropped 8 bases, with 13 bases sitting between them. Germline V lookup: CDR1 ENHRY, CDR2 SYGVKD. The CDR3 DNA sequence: TGTGCCATCAGTTCGGGAGCTGCGGAGCCCCAGCATTTT. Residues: CAISSGAAEPQHF.

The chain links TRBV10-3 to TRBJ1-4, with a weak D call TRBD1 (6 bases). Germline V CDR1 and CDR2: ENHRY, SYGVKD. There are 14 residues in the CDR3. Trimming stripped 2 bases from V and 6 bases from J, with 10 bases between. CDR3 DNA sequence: TGTGCCATCAGTGAGACAGGGAGACATGAAAAACTGTTTTTT. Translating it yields CAISETGRHEKLFF.

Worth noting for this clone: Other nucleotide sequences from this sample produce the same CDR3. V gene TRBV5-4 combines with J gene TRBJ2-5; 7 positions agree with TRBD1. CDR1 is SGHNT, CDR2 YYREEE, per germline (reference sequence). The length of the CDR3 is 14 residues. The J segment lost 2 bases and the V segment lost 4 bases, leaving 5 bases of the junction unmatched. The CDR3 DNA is TGTGCCAGCAGCCTCGGGACAGCACAAGAGACCCAGTACTTC. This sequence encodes CASSLGTAQETQYF.

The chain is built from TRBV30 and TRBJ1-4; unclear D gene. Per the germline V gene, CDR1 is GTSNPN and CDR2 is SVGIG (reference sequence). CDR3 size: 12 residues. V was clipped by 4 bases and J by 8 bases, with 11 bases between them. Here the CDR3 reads CAWKRAGEKLFF. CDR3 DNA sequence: TGTGCCTGGAAGAGGGCTGGGGAAAAACTGTTTTTT.

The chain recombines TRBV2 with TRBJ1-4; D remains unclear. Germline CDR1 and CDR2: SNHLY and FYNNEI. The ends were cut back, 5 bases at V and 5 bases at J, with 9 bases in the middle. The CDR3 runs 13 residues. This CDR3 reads CASSSGSNEKLFF. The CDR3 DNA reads TGTGCCAGCAGTTCGGGATCCAATGAAAAACTGTTTTTT.

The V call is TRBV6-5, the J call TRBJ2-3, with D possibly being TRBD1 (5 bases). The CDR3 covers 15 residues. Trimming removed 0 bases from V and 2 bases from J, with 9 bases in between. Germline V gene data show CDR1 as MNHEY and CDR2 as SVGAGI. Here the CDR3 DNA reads TGTGCCAGCAGTTACTCGGGGCAGTACACAGATACGCAGTATTTT. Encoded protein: CASSYSGQYTDTQYF.

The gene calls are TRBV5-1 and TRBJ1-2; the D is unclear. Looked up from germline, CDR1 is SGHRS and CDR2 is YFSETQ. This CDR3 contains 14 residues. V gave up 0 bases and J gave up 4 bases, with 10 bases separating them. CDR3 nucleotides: TGCGCCAGCAGCTTGGAGTTGGGTCGCTATGGCTACACCTTC. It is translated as CASSLELGRYGYTF.

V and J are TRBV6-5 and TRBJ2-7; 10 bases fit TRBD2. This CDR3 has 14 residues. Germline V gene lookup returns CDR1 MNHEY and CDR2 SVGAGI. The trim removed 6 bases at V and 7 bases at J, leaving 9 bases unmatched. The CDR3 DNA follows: TGTGCCAGCAGACCCCTAGCGGGAGTGGGGGAGCAGTACTTC. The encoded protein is CASRPLAGVGEQYF.

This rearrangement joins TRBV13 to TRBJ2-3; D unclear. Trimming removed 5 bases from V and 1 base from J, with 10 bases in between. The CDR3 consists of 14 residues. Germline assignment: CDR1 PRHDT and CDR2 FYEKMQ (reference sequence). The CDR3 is CASSPDGRTDTQYF. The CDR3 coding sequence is TGTGCCAGCAGCCCCGACGGCCGCACAGATACGCAGTATTTT.